A selection of T cell receptor beta chains follows, all from one sample in a study of glioma-infiltrating T cells after dendritic cell vaccination. Sequenced by immunoSEQ multiplex PCR; TCRdb stores in-frame clones only, minus some. The sample has fewer than 60,000 clones; roughly 90% are singletons. The sample in question was blood, obtained after dendritic cell vaccination. The receptors derive from a human donor with glioblastoma. Both conserved end residues are part of each CDR3. Each record gives: V gene, D gene, J gene, clone size, CDR3 DNA, CDR3 protein. The D gene is left open where the match is weak. Size is omitted from some rows. Given values are once, few, many or a class for expanded clones.

TRBV5-6	TRBD2	TRBJ2-5	.	TGTGCCAGCAGCCGTCGACTAGCGGGAGGAGAGACCCAGTACTTC	CASSRRLAGGETQYF
TRBV5-1	.	TRBJ1-1	.	TGCGCCAGCAAGGGGTCTGAAGCTTTCTTT	CASKGSEAFF
TRBV7-2	TRBD1	TRBJ1-1	.	TGTGCCAGCAGCTTCACCGGGACAGGGGGCGAAGCTTTCTTT	CASSFTGTGGEAFF
TRBV5-4	TRBD1	TRBJ2-7	.	TGTGCCAGCAGCGATCCGGGACAGGGAGCCTACGAGCAGTACTTC	CASSDPGQGAYEQYF
TRBV13	.	TRBJ2-1	.	TGTGCCAGCGTCTCCAGGGGTCGGGATGAGCAGTTCTTC	CASVSRGRDEQFF
TRBV5-5	.	TRBJ1-2	.	TGTGCCAGCAGCACTGACAGTCAAAACTATGGCTACACCTTC	CASSTDSQNYGYTF
TRBV4-2	TRBD2	TRBJ2-1	.	TGTGCCAGCAGCCAAGCGGCGGGGGTCCTCAATGAGCAGTTCTTC	CASSQAAGVLNEQFF
TRBV7-2	TRBD2	TRBJ2-1	.	TGTGCCAGCAGCTTAGAACTAGCGACTTACAATGAGCAGTTCTTC	CASSLELATYNEQFF
TRBV29-1	.	TRBJ1-2	.	TGCAGCGCTGGGGAGACGGGGGGTCGCGGCTACACCTTC	CSAGETGGRGYTF
TRBV7-2	.	TRBJ2-7	.	TGTGCCAGCAGCTTAACGACAGAGAGCTCCTACGAGCAGTACTTC	CASSLTTESSYEQYF
TRBV4-1	TRBD1	TRBJ1-2	.	TGCGCCAGCAGCCAGTACCGGGACAGGGTATCGGCTGGCTACACCTTC	CASSQYRDRVSAGYTF
TRBV7-6	TRBD2	TRBJ2-5	.	TGTGCCAGCAGCTTTAAAGCGGGAGGCGGGGGGGAGCAGTACTTC	CASSFKAGGGGEQYF
TRBV5-8	TRBD1	TRBJ1-2	.	TGTGCCAGCAACCCGGGGACAGGGGATGGCTACACCTTC	CASNPGTGDGYTF
TRBV5-1	.	TRBJ2-2	.	TGCGCCAGCAGCTTTGAGCGCCCCACCGGGGAGCTGTTTTTT	CASSFERPTGELFF
TRBV5-1	TRBD2	TRBJ2-3	.	TGCGCCAGCAGCTTGGGACTAGCGGGAGCGGGTACGCAGTATTTT	CASSLGLAGAGTQYF
TRBV27	TRBD2	TRBJ2-1	once	TGTGCCAGCAGTCCAAGGACTAGCGGGGGCTATGAGCAGTTCTTC	CASSPRTSGGYEQFF
TRBV6-4	.	TRBJ1-1	.	TGTGCCAGCAGCTCAGGCCCGAACACTGAAGCTTTCTTT	CASSSGPNTEAFF
TRBV9	.	TRBJ1-4	.	TGTGCCAGCAGCGTAGGTGGCAGAAATGAAAAACTGTTTTTT	CASSVGGRNEKLFF
TRBV5-6	.	TRBJ2-3	.	TGTGCCAGCAGCTTGGGTTCAACAGATACGCAGTATTTT	CASSLGSTDTQYF
TRBV19	.	TRBJ1-5	few	TGTGCCAGTAGTGTGCAGGGTTGGTCCAATCAGCCCCAGCATTTT	CASSVQGWSNQPQHF
TRBV30	.	TRBJ2-4	.	TGTGCCTGGAGTGTACAAGGCAGGGTAAACATTCAGTACTTC	CAWSVQGRVNIQYF
TRBV6-1	.	TRBJ2-7	.	TGTGCCAGCAGTGAAGCTTTCCCAGGGCTCTTC	CASSEAFPGLF
TRBV2	TRBD2	TRBJ2-6	once	TGTGCCAGCACTTTACTAGCGGGCTCGTCTGGGGCCAACGTCCTGACTTTC	CASTLLAGSSGANVLTF
TRBV11-3	TRBD2	TRBJ2-1	once	TGTGCCAGCAGCCCACGGACTAGCGGGGCCTACAATGAGCAGTTCTTC	CASSPRTSGAYNEQFF
TRBV9	TRBD2	TRBJ2-1	.	TGTGCCAGCAGCGTATCAGCGGGATTCTACAATGAGCAGTTCTTC	CASSVSAGFYNEQFF
TRBV7-9	TRBD1	TRBJ2-1	.	TGTGCCAGCAGCTCGCGGACAGGAGAGCAGTTCTTC	CASSSRTGEQFF
TRBV7-9	.	TRBJ1-2	.	TGTGCCAGCAGCTTAGCAAGCGGTCAGGCTGTCTTC	CASSLASGQAVF
TRBV6-1	.	TRBJ2-1	.	TGTGCCAGCAGTGAAGGTGTGGCTAGGAGAACCAATGAGCAGTTCTTC	CASSEGVARRTNEQFF
TRBV18	TRBD2	TRBJ2-7	.	TGTGCCAGCTCACGAACCGGGACAGGGATAGCGGGAGGGCCCAACTACGAGCAGTACTTC	CASSRTGTGIAGGPNYEQYF
TRBV29-1	.	TRBJ2-3	.	TGCAGCGTGGAGGGGTGGGTTCAGGCATCGGATACGCAGTATTTT	CSVEGWVQASDTQYF
TRBV19	TRBD1	TRBJ2-4	.	TGTGCCAGTAGTCCTCGGGACAGGGGACCCCATCAGTACTTC	CASSPRDRGPHQYF
TRBV6-6	.	TRBJ1-2	.	TGTGCCAGCAGTTACTCGATGGGGGCCAGCTATGGCTACACCTTC	CASSYSMGASYGYTF
TRBV28	.	TRBJ2-7	.	TGTGCCAGCAGTCCTCCGGGACATTCCTACGAGCAGTACTTC	CASSPPGHSYEQYF
TRBV14	.	TRBJ2-4	.	TGTGCCAGCAGCCCGGGGTGGGAATACATTCAGTACTTC	CASSPGWEYIQYF
TRBV7-2	.	TRBJ2-1	.	TGTGCCAGCAGCTTAGCGAGTAATGGCAATGAGCAGTTCTTC	CASSLASNGNEQFF
TRBV5-1	TRBD1	TRBJ1-1	.	TGCGCCAGCAGCTCCACCACAGGGGGCGGGACTGAAGCTTTCTTT	CASSSTTGGGTEAFF
TRBV19	.	TRBJ1-2	.	TGTGCCAGTACCCGGGATAACTATGGCTACACCTTC	CASTRDNYGYTF
TRBV2	TRBD1	TRBJ2-2	.	TGTGCCAGCAGCCGGACAGGGGGAAGAACCGGGGAGCTGTTTTTT	CASSRTGGRTGELFF
TRBV30	.	TRBJ2-5	.	TGTGCCTGGAAACCTTGGGCCCCAACCCTTGACAAACAAGAGACCCAGTACTTC	CAWKPWAPTLDKQETQYF
TRBV5-6	.	TRBJ2-4	.	TGTGCCAGCAGCTTGCTGGGAGCCTCCGGGTACATTCAGTACTTC	CASSLLGASGYIQYF
TRBV5-1	TRBD1	TRBJ2-1	.	TGCGCCAGCAGCCAGGACAGGGGCAACTGCAATGAGCAGTTCTTC	CASSQDRGNCNEQFF